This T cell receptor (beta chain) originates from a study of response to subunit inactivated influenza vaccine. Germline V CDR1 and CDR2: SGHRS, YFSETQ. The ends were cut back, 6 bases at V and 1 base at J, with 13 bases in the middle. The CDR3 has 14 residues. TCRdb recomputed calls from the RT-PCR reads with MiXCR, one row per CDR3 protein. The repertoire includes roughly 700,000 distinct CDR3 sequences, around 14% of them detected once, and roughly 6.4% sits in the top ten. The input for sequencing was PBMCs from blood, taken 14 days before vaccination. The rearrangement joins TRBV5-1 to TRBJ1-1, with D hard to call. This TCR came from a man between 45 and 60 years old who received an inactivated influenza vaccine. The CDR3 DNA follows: TGCGCCAGCAATCGGGCAGGCCAGAACACTGAAGCTTTCTTT. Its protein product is CASNRAGQNTEAFF.